One T cell receptor (beta chain) is described in this entry. Measured with immunoSEQ multiplex PCR; TCRdb has only the in-frame clones, and not every one. The sample has roughly 2,500,000 clones, approximately 94% seen once; the top ten hold around 0.4%. The data are from a study of shared clonotypes between healthy human individuals. The germline CDR1 and CDR2 sequences are MNHNS and SASEGT. V shed 1 base and J shed 0 bases, with 4 bases lying between them. The CDR3 is made up of 14 amino acids. The source is a man aged 18-30 years in good health. Some clones in this sample may be carry-over from other donors' samples. The sequencing input was naive CD4+ T cells from PBMCs. The subset was: CD45RA+ positively selected. V is TRBV6-1 and J is TRBJ1-5, with D unclear. This CDR3 reads CASSEVGSNQPQHF. In DNA form, the CDR3 reads TGTGCCAGCAGTGAAGTGGGTAGCAATCAGCCCCAGCATTTT.